This T cell receptor (beta chain) was obtained from a study of early T cells in non-severe SARS-CoV-2 infection (dated by TCRdb to the early 2020s). Describing the broader study: Because TCR sequencing was done on bulk RNA from unsorted whole blood, the alpha and beta chains could not be paired.

This clonotype has only a few counts. This clone's antigen is unknown. No much larger clonotype is one base removed from it; base qualities were not supplied. Cut back by 0 bases and 2 bases, the V and J ends lie 14 bases apart. The CDR3 spans 17 residues, from the cysteine through the phenylalanine. Of all the DNA, just the CDR3 is kept, 51 bases in frame from base 1. The germline V gene sets CDR1 to WSHSY and CDR2 to SAAADI. The study was a case-control design nested within a healthcare worker cohort in London, UK, with weekly nasopharyngeal swab PCR tests and blood sampling. Healthcare workers were recruited between 23 and 31 March 2020, during the week of the UK lockdown, and were followed weekly for up to roughly 16 weeks. The library was made by 5' RACE. Data came from a NextSeq 500. Unique molecular identifiers were attached to individual cDNA molecules in the TCR library protocol so that sequencing error and PCR bias could be corrected. Both TCR alpha and beta chains were sequenced, and tight co-correlation was observed between alpha and beta sequence abundances in each sample. The published analysis was carried out like this. Decombinator V4 was used to annotate the V gene, J gene and CDR3 of the TCR sequences. TCRs were defined as expanded if a significant change between any two time points was detected under a Poisson model with p below 0.0001. Abundances of TCRs were expressed as counts per million after normalisation to the total number of TCRs sequenced in each sample. MAIT TCRs were defined by TRAV1-2 paired with TRAJ12, TRAJ20 or TRAJ33, and iNKT TCRs by TRAV10 paired with TRAJ18. A search of VDJdb, accessed on 1 November 2021, was run for TCRs annotated to CMV, EBV and SARS-CoV-2, with TCRs annotated for multiple antigens excluded. TCRdb ran its own pipeline on the public reads, namely fastp trimming at Q25 and MiXCR clone calling, and kept in-frame beta chains. Entries are consolidated by CDR3 protein sequence, retaining the most common genes and DNA. The V and J calls and clone size come from TCRdb's table, not from the authors' own analysis. The sample has 40,000 to 60,000 distinct CDR3 sequences on record, approximately 6% of them singletons. In total, the top ten clones hold approximately 6.3% of the sample.

Results and caveats for the whole study, not just this receptor: Matching against VDJdb was skewed toward anti-spike CD8 responses, likely underestimated virus-specific expansions, and missed private and CD4 specificities.

The sequence links TRBV10-2 to TRBJ2-1; the D assignment is uncertain and may be TRBD1 or TRBD2, with 5 bases supporting each. This TCR derives from an adult who was a healthcare worker with PCR-confirmed SARS-CoV-2 infection or an uninfected control (not recorded which). This specimen was whole blood, taken at baseline. The sequenced DNA: TGCGCCAGCAGTGAGTCTTCGGGACCCCTCGCCTACAATGAGCAGTTCTTC. This is translated as CASSESSGPLAYNEQFF.